This T cell receptor beta chain was obtained from a study of CD8+CD57+ T cells in acquired aplastic anemia. Genomic DNA, serving as template, underwent TCR beta VDJ and CDR3 profiling. TCRdb fed the reads into MiXCR, producing one record per CDR3 protein. The table has about 200,000 distinct CDR3 sequences, 30% to 40% seen once. Study conclusions and caveats: Common to patients and controls were 25 to 30 CD8+ CDR3 sequences.

About this clonotype: Its target is not known.

The CDR3 is made up of 21 amino acids. Per germline, CDR1 SGHNT and CDR2 YENEEA. V lost 2 bases and J lost 0, with 26 bases in between. Sequenced input: sorted CD4+, CD8+, or CD8+CD57+ T cells (not recorded which) from PBMCs. The sequence was obtained from a human donor in good health, serving as a control. The chain employs TRBV11-3 and TRBJ2-1; D perhaps matches TRBD2 (8 bases). The CDR3 nucleotides are TGTGCCAGCAGCTTATGGCCCGGGGGGGGCAGGGGGACAAGCTCCTACAATGAGCAGTTCTTC. It specifies CASSLWPGGGRGTSSYNEQFF.